The 16 T cell receptor beta chains in this list originate from one sample, sequenced in a study of type 1 and type 2 diabetes patients. Genomic DNA was the PCR template. A primer set of 30 forward and 13 reverse primers amplified the CDR3. One entry per CDR3 protein results from TCRdb running MiXCR on the multiplex PCR reads. In the table there are fewer than 350,000 distinct CDR3 sequences, 40% to 50% of which are singletons. Sequencing was carried out using peripheral blood mononuclear cells (PBMCs). The receptors were gathered from a young man with type 2 diabetes.

This clonotype appeared a few times. This sequence joins TRBV5-7 and TRBJ2-5; D not certain. TRBV5-7 is marked as an open reading frame, function uncertain. V dropped 4 bases and J dropped 5 bases, with 9 bases sitting between them. This CDR3 is built from 12 residues. CDR3 nucleotides: TGTGCCAGCAGCAAAACGAGGGAGACCCAGTACTTC. Translated: CASSKTRETQYF.

The chain is built from TRBV20-1 and TRBJ2-7; tentatively, D is TRBD2 (5 bases). Trimming removed 6 bases from V and 4 bases from J, with 16 bases in between. CDR3 length: 13 residues. The germline V gene has CDR1 DFQATT and CDR2 SNEGSKA (reference sequence). CDR3 nucleotide sequence: TGCAGTGCCACACACGCGACGGGATACGAGCAGTACTTC. Protein: CSATHATGYEQYF.

Only a few counts were recorded for this clonotype. The V and J genes are TRBV10-3 and TRBJ2-5, with TRBD1 as a possible D gene (6 bases). Germline lookup yields CDR1 ENHRY and CDR2 SYGVKD. The CDR3 covers 14 residues. The V gene lost 2 bases and the J gene lost 2 bases, with 9 bases spanning the gap. The CDR3 DNA reads TGTGCCATCAGTGAGAGAGGGGGACAAGAGACCCAGTACTTC. This translates into CAISERGGQETQYF.

This clonotype showed up just a few times. The J gene is TRBJ2-7, the V gene TRBV6-5, with D perhaps being TRBD1 or TRBD2 (5 bases each). CDR1 is MNHEY and CDR2 is SVGAGI in the germline V gene. This CDR3 region has 12 residues. V dropped 11 bases and J dropped 6 bases, with 17 bases sitting between them. DNA for the CDR3: TGTGCCTCTACGTCCGGGACCTCCGAGCAGTACTTC. The encoded protein is CASTSGTSEQYF.

This clonotype was seen a single time. The V gene is TRBV6-1, the J gene TRBJ2-3, with a tentative D call TRBD2 (6 bases). The V end lost 8 bases, the J end lost 2 bases, and 17 bases lay between the germline ends. CDR3 size: 15 residues. Germline CDR1 is MNHNS and CDR2 is SASEGT. In nucleotides, the CDR3 is TGTGCCAGCTCTCTGGCGGAGGGAATCACAGATACGCAGTATTTT. Its protein product is CASSLAEGITDTQYF.

The chain has TRBV4-1 and TRBJ1-1, with D possibly being TRBD1 (5 bases). This CDR3 is 16 amino acids long. The V end was cut by 0 bases, the J end by 5 bases, with 16 bases between. Germline-derived CDR1 and CDR2 are MGHRA and YSYEKL. CDR3 DNA: TGCGCCAGCAGCCAAGAATGGGGACGGAGGAGAACTGAAGCTTTCTTT. This codes for CASSQEWGRRRTEAFF.

This clonotype was detected a few times. The gene calls are TRBV6-1 and TRBJ2-5; 9 bases map to TRBD1. The CDR3 runs to 15 residues. Looked up from germline, CDR1 is MNHNS and CDR2 is SASEGT. The trim removed 5 bases at V and 3 bases at J, leaving 7 bases unmatched. The CDR3 coding sequence is TGTGCCAGCAGTCGAGGGACAGGGCTGGAAGAGACCCAGTACTTC. Translating gives CASSRGTGLEETQYF.

The table lists this clonotype with a few counts. The rearrangement uses TRBV20-1 and TRBJ1-4, with D hard to call. Germline V CDR1 and CDR2: DFQATT, SNEGSKA (reference sequence). Trimming cost V 5 bases and J 5 bases, with 9 bases left between them. The CDR3 is made up of 12 amino acids. In DNA, the CDR3 is TGCAGTGCTCAAGTCAGGAATGAAAAACTGTTTTTT. Protein sequence: CSAQVRNEKLFF.

This clonotype occurred many times. The rearrangement joins TRBV29-1 to TRBJ2-1; 10 bases are shared with TRBD2. Germline trimming cut 7 bases from V and 5 bases from J; bases unmatched to any gene: 5. Germline values: CDR1 SQVTM, CDR2 ANQGSEA. The CDR3 loop spans 13 amino acids. The CDR3 nucleotides are TGCAGCGCTTATGGACTAGCGGACAATGAGCAGTTCTTC. It encodes CSAYGLADNEQFF.

There are a few counts of this clonotype. The rearrangement uses TRBV28 and TRBJ1-1; unclear D gene. CDR1 MDHEN and CDR2 SYDVKM come from the germline V gene. The CDR3 loop spans 12 amino acids. Trimming stripped 8 bases from V and 1 base from J, with 8 bases between. This CDR3 is CASLVANTEAFF. The CDR3 DNA reads as TGTGCCAGCCTCGTAGCGAACACTGAAGCTTTCTTT.

The genes are TRBV6-6 and TRBJ2-7; D remains ambiguous. The length of the CDR3 is 13 residues. Germline V gene lookup returns CDR1 MNHNY and CDR2 SVGAGI (reference sequence). Trimming removed 2 bases at V and 3 bases at J, with 8 bases between. CDR3 sequence: CASSYQENYEQYF. The CDR3 region has the DNA TGTGCCAGCAGTTACCAGGAAAACTACGAGCAGTACTTC.

The genes are TRBV20-1 and TRBJ2-7, with 8 positions matching TRBD1. The ends lost 6 bases at V and 4 bases at J; junction bases unmatched: 8. Germline loops: CDR1 DFQATT, CDR2 SNEGSKA (reference sequence). There are 13 residues in the CDR3. CDR3 amino acids: CSAPRQGKYEQYF. CDR3 bases: TGCAGTGCCCCCCGACAGGGGAAGTACGAGCAGTACTTC.

This clonotype has more than one count but fewer than ten. The genes are TRBV6-4 and TRBJ1-6; D unresolved. The V end lost 3 bases, the J end lost 7 bases, and 10 bases lay between the germline ends. CDR1 MRHNA and CDR2 SNTAGT come from the germline V gene. The CDR3 runs 14 residues. In DNA, the CDR3 is TGTGCCAGCAGTGAATTGGTGGGGAATTCACCCCTCCACTTT. Translated, it gives CASSELVGNSPLHF.

V gene TRBV6-6 combines with J gene TRBJ1-5, with 7 bases lining up with TRBD1. V lost 6 bases and J lost 6; bases outside the gene matches: 11. This CDR3 contains 15 residues. Germline V gene lookup returns CDR1 MNHNY and CDR2 SVGAGI (reference sequence). The CDR3 DNA follows: TGTGCCAGCAGCCCCGTAGGGGGCTTGGGTCAGCCCCAGCATTTT. As protein: CASSPVGGLGQPQHF.

This clonotype was detected a few times. The chain combines TRBV28 with TRBJ2-6; tentatively, D is TRBD2 (6 bases). There are 15 residues in the CDR3. From germline, CDR1 is MDHEN and CDR2 SYDVKM. Trimming cost V 3 bases and J 3 bases, with 9 bases left between them. CDR3 sequence reads: CASSFGGNGANVLTF. As DNA, the CDR3 is TGTGCCAGCAGTTTCGGAGGGAATGGGGCCAACGTCCTGACTTTC.

The gene calls are TRBV6-5 and TRBJ2-5; the match to TRBD2 covers 10 bases. Germline CDR1 is MNHEY and CDR2 is SVGAGI. Losses at the gene ends were 6 bases for V and 7 bases for J; bases not matched to a gene: 11. The CDR3 spans 15 residues. CDR3 loop: CASSPGLADVGTQYF. The CDR3 DNA is TGTGCCAGCAGCCCCGGACTAGCGGACGTTGGGACCCAGTACTTC.